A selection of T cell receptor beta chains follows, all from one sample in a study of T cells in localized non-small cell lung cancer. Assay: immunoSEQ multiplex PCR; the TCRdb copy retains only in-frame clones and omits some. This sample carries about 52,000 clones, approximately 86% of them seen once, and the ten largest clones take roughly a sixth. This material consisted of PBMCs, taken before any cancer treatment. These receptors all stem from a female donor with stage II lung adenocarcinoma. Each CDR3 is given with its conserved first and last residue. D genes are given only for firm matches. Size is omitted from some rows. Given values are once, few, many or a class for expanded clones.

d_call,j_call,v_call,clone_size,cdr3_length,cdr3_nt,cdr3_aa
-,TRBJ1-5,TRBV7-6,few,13,TGTGCCAGCAGCTTAAGGAGGAATCAGCCCCAGCATTTT,CASSLRRNQPQHF
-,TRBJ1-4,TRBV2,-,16,TGTGCCAGCTTTCCTTGGGGGTTTTCAACTAATGAAAAACTGTTTTTT,CASFPWGFSTNEKLFF
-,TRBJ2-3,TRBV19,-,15,TGTGCCAGTAGTATAGGGTCCCCTAGCACAGATACGCAGTATTTT,CASSIGSPSTDTQYF
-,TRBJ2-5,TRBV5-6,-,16,TGTGCCAGCAGCTCGGCCCTCGGGGGCCTCCAAGAGACCCAGTACTTC,CASSSALGGLQETQYF
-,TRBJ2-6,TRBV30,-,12,TGTGCCTGGAGCCTCGGAGCCAACGTCCTGACTTTC,CAWSLGANVLTF
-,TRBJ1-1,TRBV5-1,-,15,TGCGCCAGCAGCTTGGGTGGGGTTCCGAACACTGAAGCTTTCTTT,CASSLGGVPNTEAFF
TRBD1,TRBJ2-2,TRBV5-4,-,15,TGTGCCAGCAGCACCCCGACAGGGTACACCGGGGAGCTGTTTTTT,CASSTPTGYTGELFF
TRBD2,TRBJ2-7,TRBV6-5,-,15,TGTGCCAGCAGTTCTGGGACTAGCGGAGGTTACGAGCAGTACTTC,CASSSGTSGGYEQYF
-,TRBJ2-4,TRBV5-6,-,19,TGTGCCAGCAGCTTGGGTATACAGGGAGAAGGTGTGGCCAAAAACATTCAGTACTTC,CASSLGIQGEGVAKNIQYF
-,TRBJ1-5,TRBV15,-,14,TGTGCCACCAGCAGAGTCGCCGGGACCGAGATCCAGCATTTT,CATSRVAGTEIQHF
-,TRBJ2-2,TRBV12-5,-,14,TGTGCTAGTGGTTTGATCGGGGACGCCGGGGAGCTGTTTTTT,CASGLIGDAGELFF
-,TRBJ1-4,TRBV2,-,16,TGTGCCAGCAGTGCTGGGGGGCGTACGACTAATGAAAAACTGTTTTTT,CASSAGGRTTNEKLFF
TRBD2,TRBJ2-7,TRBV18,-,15,TGTGCCAGCTCACCCAGACGTAGCGGGGATTACGAGCAGTACTTC,CASSPRRSGDYEQYF
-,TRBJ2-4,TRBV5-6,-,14,TGTGCCAGCAGCCCCCCGGGGGAAGAAAACATTCAGTACTTC,CASSPPGEENIQYF
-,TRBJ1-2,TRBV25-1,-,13,TGCGCCAGCAGTGAAGGCATTATGAATGGCTACACCTTC,CASSEGIMNGYTF
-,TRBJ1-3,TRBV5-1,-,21,TGCGCCAGCAGCCCGGATCAGTACGGGGGCCTTCTTCCCACTTCTGGAAACACCATATATTTT,CASSPDQYGGLLPTSGNTIYF
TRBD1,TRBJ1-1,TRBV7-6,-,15,TGTGCCAGCAGCTCGGGACAGGGGGCTTACACTGAAGCTTTCTTT,CASSSGQGAYTEAFF
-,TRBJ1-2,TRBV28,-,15,TGTGCCAGCAGTTTTTGGTCGGGCAGGAACTATGGCTACACCTTC,CASSFWSGRNYGYTF
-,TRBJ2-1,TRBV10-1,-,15,TGCGCCAGCAGTTCGACAGGGAGGCCCTACAATGAGCAGTTCTTC,CASSSTGRPYNEQFF
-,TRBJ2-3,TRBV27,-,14,TGTGCCAGTGCGGCTAGCGCAAGCACAGATACGCAGTATTTT,CASAASASTDTQYF
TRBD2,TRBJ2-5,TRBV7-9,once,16,TGTGCCAGCAGCCCCCTCACTAGCGTGGTACAAGAGACCCAGTACTTC,CASSPLTSVVQETQYF
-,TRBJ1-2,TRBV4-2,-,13,TGTGCCAGCACTCTTCTTGAGTCGGGTGGCTACACCTTC,CASTLLESGGYTF
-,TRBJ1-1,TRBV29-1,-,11,TGCAGCGTTGAAGATCATTGGGGGGCTTTCTTT,CSVEDHWGAFF
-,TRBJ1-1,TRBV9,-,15,TGTGCCAGCAGCGTAGATACCCGGGCGTACTCTGAAGCTTTCTTT,CASSVDTRAYSEAFF
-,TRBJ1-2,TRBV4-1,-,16,TGCGCCAGCAGCCAGGGTGTGGGGGGGCCTGACTATGGCTACACCTTC,CASSQGVGGPDYGYTF
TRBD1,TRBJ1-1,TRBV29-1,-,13,TGCAGCGTCCGGGGACAGTTGAACACTGAAGCTTTCTTT,CSVRGQLNTEAFF
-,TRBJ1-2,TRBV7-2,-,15,TGTGCCAGCAGCCTCAGACAGGTTGCTAACTATGGCTACACCTTC,CASSLRQVANYGYTF
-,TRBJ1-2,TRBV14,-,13,TGTGCCAGCAGCCTCGAGCGTCAGGGAAGCTACACCTTC,CASSLERQGSYTF
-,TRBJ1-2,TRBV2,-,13,TGTGCCAGCAGCGAGGGTCCCTTTGTGCGCTACACCTTC,CASSEGPFVRYTF
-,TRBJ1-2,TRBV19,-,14,TGTGCCAGTAGTATGGCCGACATCCGCCCCGGCTACACCTTC,CASSMADIRPGYTF
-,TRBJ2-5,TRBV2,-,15,TGTGCCAGCAGTGAAGTGTTGGGGGGCGGGGAGACCCAGTACTTC,CASSEVLGGGETQYF
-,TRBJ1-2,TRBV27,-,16,TGTGCCAGCAGCCTCCGAGGCGGGCCGCGTAACTATGGCTACACCTTC,CASSLRGGPRNYGYTF
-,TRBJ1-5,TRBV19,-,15,TGTGCCAGTAGTGCTCAGACAGGTTACAATCAGCCCCAGCATTTT,CASSAQTGYNQPQHF
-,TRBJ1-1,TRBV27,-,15,TGTGCCAGCAGATCGAGGGTGGCCCTGAACACTGAAGCTTTCTTT,CASRSRVALNTEAFF
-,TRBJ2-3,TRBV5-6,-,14,TGTGCCAGCAGCTTGGACTCAAACACAGATACGCAGTATTTT,CASSLDSNTDTQYF
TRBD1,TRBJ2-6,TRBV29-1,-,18,TGCAGCGTCACCTGGGCCGGGACAGGCTCCCTAGGGGCCAACGTCCTGACTTTC,CSVTWAGTGSLGANVLTF
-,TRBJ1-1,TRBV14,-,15,TGTGCCAGCAGCCAAGATTTCATTGGGAACACTGAAGCTTTCTTT,CASSQDFIGNTEAFF
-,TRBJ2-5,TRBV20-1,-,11,TGCAGTGCTAGAGATGCGGAGACCCAGTACTTC,CSARDAETQYF
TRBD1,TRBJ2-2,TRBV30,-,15,TGTGCCTGGAGTACCCGGACAGGAGGAGCCGGGGAGCTGTTTTTT,CAWSTRTGGAGELFF
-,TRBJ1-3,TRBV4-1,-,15,TGCGCCAGCAGCCAAACGGAGGGTCCTGGAAACACCATATATTTT,CASSQTEGPGNTIYF
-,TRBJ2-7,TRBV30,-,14,TGTGCCTGGGGCTCCGGGACGGTGAACTACGAGCAGTACTTC,CAWGSGTVNYEQYF
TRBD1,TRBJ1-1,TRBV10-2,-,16,TGCGCCAGCAGCGAGGGGACAGGGGGAATGTTTGGTGAAGCTTTCTTT,CASSEGTGGMFGEAFF
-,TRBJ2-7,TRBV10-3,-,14,TGTGCCACACTAGACTCTCTCAGGTCCTACGAGCAGTACTTC,CATLDSLRSYEQYF
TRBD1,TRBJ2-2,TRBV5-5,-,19,TGTGCCAGCAGCTTGGCCATATCACGAGGGGGCGGTTGGACCGGGGAGCTGTTTTTT,CASSLAISRGGGWTGELFF
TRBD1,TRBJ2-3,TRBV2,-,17,TGTGCCAGCATTTTTGGACAGGGGGCTTTGAGCGCAGATACGCAGTATTTT,CASIFGQGALSADTQYF
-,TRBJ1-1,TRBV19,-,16,TGTGCCAGTAGTATTTCAGGACGGGGTGCGAACACTGAAGCTTTCTTT,CASSISGRGANTEAFF
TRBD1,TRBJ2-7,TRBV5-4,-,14,TGTGCCAGCAGCTTGGGACAGGGGGGCTACGAGCAGTACTTC,CASSLGQGGYEQYF
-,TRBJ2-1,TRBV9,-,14,TGTGCCAGCAGCGTAAAAGCGGCTAACAATGAGCAGTTCTTC,CASSVKAANNEQFF
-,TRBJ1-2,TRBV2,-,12,TGTGCCAGCAGTACTGACTCGAGAGGCTACACCTTC,CASSTDSRGYTF
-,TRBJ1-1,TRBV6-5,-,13,TGTGCCAGCAGTTATGCTGGGGGCACTGAAGCTTTCTTT,CASSYAGGTEAFF
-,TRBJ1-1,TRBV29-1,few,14,TGCAGCGTTGAGATATCAGGGTTGGGCACTGAAGCTTTCTTT,CSVEISGLGTEAFF
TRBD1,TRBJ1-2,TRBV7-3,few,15,TGTGCCAGCAGCATCGGACAGGGCGGGGGATATGGCTACACCTTC,CASSIGQGGGYGYTF
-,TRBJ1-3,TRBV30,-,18,TGTGCCTGGAGTGGCAGGGGCCCCTTAACGAAGACTGGAAACACCATATATTTT,CAWSGRGPLTKTGNTIYF
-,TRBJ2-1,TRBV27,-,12,TGTGCCAGCAGTCTTACCTCAGGGGTATTGTTCTTC,CASSLTSGVLFF
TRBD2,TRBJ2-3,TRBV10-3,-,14,TGTGCCATCAGCCTAGCGGGGGGCACAGATACGCAGTATTTT,CAISLAGGTDTQYF